Below are 11 T cell receptor beta chains sequenced from a single sample in a study of patients and donors after allogeneic stem cell transplantation. TCRdb used MiXCR to reprocess the RT-PCR reads, holding one entry per CDR3 protein. The table lists 150,000 to 200,000 distinct CDR3 sequences, approximately 30% of them singletons, with 3.2% in the top ten. The sample comprised blood, either unsorted or a sorted T cell fraction (not recorded which). The receptor set was obtained from a human donor who was either an allogeneic HSCT recipient or a stem cell or donor lymphocyte infusion donor (not recorded which). It is not recorded whose cells these are; they may come from a transplant donor.

This chain joins TRBV10-3 and TRBJ1-4; no clear D gene. V lost 6 bases, J lost 4 bases, and 12 bases lay in between. Germline V CDR1 and CDR2: ENHRY, SYGVKD. This CDR3 has 14 residues. The CDR3 coding sequence is TGTGCCATCAGCCAGACGGGTTTTAATGAAAAACTGTTTTTT. Its translation is CAISQTGFNEKLFF.

V gene TRBV10-2 combines with J gene TRBJ2-5, with D unresolved. The germline gives CDR1 WSHSY, CDR2 SAAADI. V lost 3 bases, J lost 5 bases, and 13 bases lay in between. CDR3 length equals 14 residues. CDR3 in amino acids: CASSETTAGETQYF. The CDR3 DNA is TGCGCCAGCAGTGAAACGACGGCCGGGGAGACCCAGTACTTC.

The V and J genes are TRBV29-1 and TRBJ2-2; a possible D gene is TRBD2 (6 bases). V was pared by 2 bases and J by 1 base, with 8 bases between. Germline CDR1 and CDR2: SQVTM and ANQGSEA. This CDR3 spans 14 amino acids. The CDR3 DNA is TGCAGCGTTGAAAGGCGGGAGAACACCGGGGAGCTGTTTTTT. Translation gives CSVERRENTGELFF.

This clonotype came up many times. The chain is built from TRBV6-5 and TRBJ1-1, with D maybe TRBD1 (5 bases). CDR3 length: 14 residues. In germline, CDR1 is MNHEY, CDR2 SVGAGI. Trimming left V 2 bases short and J 5 bases short, with 12 bases between. The CDR3 DNA follows: TGTGCCAGCAGTTACACAGGTTGGGGGACTGAAGCTTTCTTT. Protein sequence: CASSYTGWGTEAFF.

The chain combines TRBV19 with TRBJ1-1, with TRBD1 matching over 7 bases. The CDR3 is 15 residues long. Germline V lookup: CDR1 LNHDA, CDR2 SQIVND (reference sequence). J gave up 3 bases and V 4 bases, and 8 bases lay outside the gene matches. CDR3 amino acids: CASSSRTGRDTEAFF. The CDR3 DNA follows: TGTGCCAGTAGTAGCCGGACAGGTAGGGACACTGAAGCTTTCTTT.

The chain uses TRBV20-1 and TRBJ1-2; 8 nucleotides agree with TRBD1. This CDR3 spans 14 amino acids. Trimming took 0 bases from V and 5 from J; bases not matched to a gene: 5. Germline-derived CDR1 and CDR2 are DFQATT and SNEGSKA (reference sequence). The CDR3 here is CSARDPGTGYGYTF. In DNA, the CDR3 is TGCAGTGCTAGAGATCCCGGGACAGGATATGGCTACACCTTC.

The chain has TRBV4-3 and TRBJ2-1, with D uncertain. The CDR3 consists of 14 residues. Trimming removed 1 base at V and 9 bases at J, with 13 bases between. Germline V gene lookup returns CDR1 LGHNA and CDR2 YSLEER. CDR3: CASSQGNLVGEQFF. CDR3 sequence (DNA): TGCGCCAGCAGCCAAGGCAATTTAGTGGGTGAGCAGTTCTTC.

The chain has TRBV4-2 and TRBJ2-7, with TRBD1 identical over 10 bases. Trimming removed 1 base from V and 2 bases from J; junction bases left unmatched: 5. Germline CDR1 is LGHNA and CDR2 is YNFKEQ. The CDR3 has 16 amino acids. CDR3 DNA: TGTGCCAGCAGCCAAGTCAAGACAGGGGGCCCCTACGAGCAGTACTTC. Its protein is CASSQVKTGGPYEQYF.

This clonotype was detected ten times or more. The junction shows a germline mismatch at one end, possibly a read error. The V call is TRBV7-6, the J call TRBJ1-4; TRBD1 matches 9 bases. The CDR3 extends over 15 amino acids. From germline, CDR1 is SGHVS and CDR2 FNYEAQ. The CDR3 region is CASSPGDREDEELFF. The CDR3 region has the DNA TGTGCCAGCAGCCCCGGGGACAGGGAAGATGAAGAACTGTTTTTT.

This clonotype was observed at least ten times. V and J are TRBV6-6 and TRBJ1-1, with D perhaps matching TRBD1 (5 bases). The CDR3 runs 16 residues. Germline CDR1 is MNHNY and CDR2 is SVGAGI (reference sequence). V lost 8 bases to trimming and J lost 2 bases, with 21 bases between them. The CDR3 is CASLSPDIPGNTEAFF. The CDR3 DNA follows: TGTGCCAGCCTTTCTCCGGACATCCCAGGCAACACTGAAGCTTTCTTT.

This clonotype showed up just a few times. The V gene is TRBV12-3 or TRBV12-4, the J gene TRBJ1-6; TRBD1 aligns across 9 bases. CDR3 length equals 14 residues. V gave up 2 bases and J gave up 9 bases; unmatched junction bases: 2. This chain's CDR3 is CASSLLDRGSPLHF. In nucleotides, the CDR3 is TGTGCCAGCAGTTTACTGGACAGGGGTTCACCCCTCCACTTT.